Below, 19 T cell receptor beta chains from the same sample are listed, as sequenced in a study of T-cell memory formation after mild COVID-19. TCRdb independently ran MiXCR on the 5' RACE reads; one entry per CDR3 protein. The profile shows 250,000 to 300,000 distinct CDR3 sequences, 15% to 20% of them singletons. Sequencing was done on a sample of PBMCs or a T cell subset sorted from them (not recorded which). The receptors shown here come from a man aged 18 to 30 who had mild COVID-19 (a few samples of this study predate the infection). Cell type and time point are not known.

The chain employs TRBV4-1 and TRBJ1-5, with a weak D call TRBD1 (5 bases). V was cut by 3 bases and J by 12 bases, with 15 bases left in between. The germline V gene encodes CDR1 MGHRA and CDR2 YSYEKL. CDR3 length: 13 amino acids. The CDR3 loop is CASSHPRAPDQHF. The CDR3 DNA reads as TGCGCCAGCAGCCATCCCAGGGCCCCGGACCAGCATTTT.

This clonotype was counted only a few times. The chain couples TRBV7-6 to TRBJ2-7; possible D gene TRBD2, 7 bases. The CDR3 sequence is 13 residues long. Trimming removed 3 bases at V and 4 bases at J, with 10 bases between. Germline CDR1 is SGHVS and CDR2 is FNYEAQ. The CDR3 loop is CASSLEGGYEQYF. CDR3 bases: TGTGCCAGCAGCTTGGAGGGGGGGTACGAGCAGTACTTC.

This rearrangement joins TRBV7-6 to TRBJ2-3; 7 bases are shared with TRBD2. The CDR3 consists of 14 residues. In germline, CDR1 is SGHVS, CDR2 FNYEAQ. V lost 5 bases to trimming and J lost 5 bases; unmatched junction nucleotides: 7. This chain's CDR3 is CASSRNSGGDTQYF. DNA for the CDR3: TGTGCCAGCAGCCGCAATTCGGGGGGAGATACGCAGTATTTT.

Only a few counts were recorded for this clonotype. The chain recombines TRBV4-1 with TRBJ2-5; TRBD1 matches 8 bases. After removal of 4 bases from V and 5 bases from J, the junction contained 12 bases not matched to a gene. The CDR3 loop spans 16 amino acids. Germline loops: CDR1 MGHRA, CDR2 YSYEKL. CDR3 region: CASSLAGGQGRETQYF. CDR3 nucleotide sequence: TGCGCCAGCAGCCTCGCCGGCGGACAGGGAAGGGAGACCCAGTACTTC.

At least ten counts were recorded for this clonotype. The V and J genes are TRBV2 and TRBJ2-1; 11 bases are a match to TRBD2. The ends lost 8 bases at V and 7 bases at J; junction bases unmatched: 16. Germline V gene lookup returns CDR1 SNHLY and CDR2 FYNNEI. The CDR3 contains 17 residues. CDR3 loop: CASGTPELAGEENEQFF. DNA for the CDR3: TGTGCCAGCGGCACTCCCGAACTAGCGGGGGAAGAGAATGAGCAGTTCTTC. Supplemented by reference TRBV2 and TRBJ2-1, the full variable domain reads EPEVTQTPSHQVTQMGQEVILRCVPISNHLYFYWYRQILGQKVEFLVSFYNNEISEKSEIFDDQFSVERPDGSNFTLKIRSTKLEDSAMYFCASGTPELAGEENEQFFGPGTRLTVL.

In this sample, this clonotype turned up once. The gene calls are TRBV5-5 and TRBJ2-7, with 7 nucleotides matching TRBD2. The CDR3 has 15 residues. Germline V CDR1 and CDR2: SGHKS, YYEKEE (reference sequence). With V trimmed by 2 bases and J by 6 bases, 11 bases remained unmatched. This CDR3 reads CASSLSTGGPTEQYV. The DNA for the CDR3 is TGTGCCAGCAGCTTATCGACGGGGGGACCGACCGAGCAGTACGTC.

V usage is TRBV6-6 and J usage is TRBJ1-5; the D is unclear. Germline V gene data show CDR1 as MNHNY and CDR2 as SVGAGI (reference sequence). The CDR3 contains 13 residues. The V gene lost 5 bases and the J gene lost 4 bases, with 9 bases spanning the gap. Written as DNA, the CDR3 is TGTGCCAGCAGTCAGCAGATTAATCAGCCCCAGCATTTT. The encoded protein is CASSQQINQPQHF.

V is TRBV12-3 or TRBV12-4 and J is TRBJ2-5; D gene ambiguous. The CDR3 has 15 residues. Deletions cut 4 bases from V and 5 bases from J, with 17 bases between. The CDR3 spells CASSSWGEVGETQYF. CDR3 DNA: TGTGCCAGCAGTTCCTGGGGTGAGGTCGGGGAGACCCAGTACTTC.

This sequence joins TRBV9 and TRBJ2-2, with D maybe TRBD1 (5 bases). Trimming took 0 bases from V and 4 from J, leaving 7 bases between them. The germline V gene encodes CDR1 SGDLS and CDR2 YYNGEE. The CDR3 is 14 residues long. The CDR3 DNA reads TGTGCCAGCAGCGTAGTTGGGGCCACCGGGGAGCTGTTTTTT. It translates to CASSVVGATGELFF. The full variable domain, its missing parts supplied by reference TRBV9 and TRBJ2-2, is DSGVTQTPKHLITATGQRVTLRCSPRSGDLSVYWYQQSLDQGLQFLIQYYNGEERAKGNILERFSAQQFPDLHSELNLSSLELGDSALYFCASSVVGATGELFFGEGSRLTVL.

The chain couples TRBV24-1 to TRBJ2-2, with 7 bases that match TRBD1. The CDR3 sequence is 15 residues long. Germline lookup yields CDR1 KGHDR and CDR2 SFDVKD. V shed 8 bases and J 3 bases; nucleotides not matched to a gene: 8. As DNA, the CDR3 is TGTGCCACCACCGGGGCTCAGGGGGACACCGGGGAGCTGTTTTTT. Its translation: CATTGAQGDTGELFF.

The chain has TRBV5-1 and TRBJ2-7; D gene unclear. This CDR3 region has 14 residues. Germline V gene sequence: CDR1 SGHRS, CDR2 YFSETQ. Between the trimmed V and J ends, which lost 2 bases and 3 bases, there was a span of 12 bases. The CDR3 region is CASSFNAADYEQYF. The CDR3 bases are TGCGCCAGCAGCTTTAATGCGGCCGACTACGAGCAGTACTTC.

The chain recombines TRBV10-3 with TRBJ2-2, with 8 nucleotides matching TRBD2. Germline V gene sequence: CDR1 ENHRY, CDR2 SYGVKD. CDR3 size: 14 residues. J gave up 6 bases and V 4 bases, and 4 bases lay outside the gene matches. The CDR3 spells CAISVGLAAGELFF. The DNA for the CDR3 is TGTGCCATCAGTGTCGGACTAGCTGCCGGGGAGCTGTTTTTT.

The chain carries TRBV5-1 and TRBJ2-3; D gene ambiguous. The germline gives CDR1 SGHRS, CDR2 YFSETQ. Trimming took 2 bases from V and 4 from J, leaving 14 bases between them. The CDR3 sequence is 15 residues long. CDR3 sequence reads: CASSFGLGLSDTQYF. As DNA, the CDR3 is TGCGCCAGCAGCTTCGGCCTAGGGCTCTCAGATACGCAGTATTTT. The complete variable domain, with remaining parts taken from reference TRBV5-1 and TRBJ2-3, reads KAGVTQTPRYLIKTRGQQVTLSCSPISGHRSVSWYQQTPGQGLQFLFEYFSETQRNKGNFPGRFSGRQFSNSRSEMNVSTLELGDSALYLCASSFGLGLSDTQYFGPGTRLTVL.

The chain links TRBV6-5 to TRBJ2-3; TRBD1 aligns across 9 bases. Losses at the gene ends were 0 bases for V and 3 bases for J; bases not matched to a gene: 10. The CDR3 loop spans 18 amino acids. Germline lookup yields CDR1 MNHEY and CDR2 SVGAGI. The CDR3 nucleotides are TGTGCCAGCAGTTACTCGGGCCTGACAGGGGGTCCGACAGATACGCAGTATTTT. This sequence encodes CASSYSGLTGGPTDTQYF.

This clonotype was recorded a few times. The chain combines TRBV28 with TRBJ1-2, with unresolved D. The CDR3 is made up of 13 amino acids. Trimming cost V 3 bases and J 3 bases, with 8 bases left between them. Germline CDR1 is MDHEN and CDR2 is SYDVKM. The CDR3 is CASSLSPDYGYTF. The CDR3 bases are TGTGCCAGCAGTTTGTCCCCCGACTATGGCTACACCTTC.

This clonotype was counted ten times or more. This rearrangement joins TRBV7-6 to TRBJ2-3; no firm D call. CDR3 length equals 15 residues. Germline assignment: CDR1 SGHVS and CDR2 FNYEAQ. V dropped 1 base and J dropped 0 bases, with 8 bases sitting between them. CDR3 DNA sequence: TGTGCCAGCAGCTTAGACCCAATTAGCACAGATACGCAGTATTTT. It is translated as CASSLDPISTDTQYF.

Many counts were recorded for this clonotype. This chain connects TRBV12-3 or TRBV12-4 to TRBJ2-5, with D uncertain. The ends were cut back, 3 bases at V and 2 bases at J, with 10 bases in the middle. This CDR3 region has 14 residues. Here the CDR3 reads CASSFIGRQETQYF. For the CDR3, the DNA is TGTGCCAGCAGTTTTATAGGCCGTCAAGAGACCCAGTACTTC.

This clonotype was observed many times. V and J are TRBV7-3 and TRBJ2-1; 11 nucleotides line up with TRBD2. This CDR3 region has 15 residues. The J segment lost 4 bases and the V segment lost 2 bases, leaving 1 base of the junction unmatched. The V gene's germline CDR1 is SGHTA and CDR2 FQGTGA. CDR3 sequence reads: CASSLGTSGYNEQFF. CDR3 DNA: TGTGCCAGCAGCTTAGGGACTAGCGGATACAATGAGCAGTTCTTC.

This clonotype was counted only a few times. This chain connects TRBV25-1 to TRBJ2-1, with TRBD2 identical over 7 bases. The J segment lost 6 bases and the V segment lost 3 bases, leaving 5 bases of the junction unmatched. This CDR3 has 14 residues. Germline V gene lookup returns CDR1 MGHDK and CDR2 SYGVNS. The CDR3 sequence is CASSDPGGTNEQFF. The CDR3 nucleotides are TGTGCCAGCAGTGACCCCGGGGGGACCAATGAGCAGTTCTTC. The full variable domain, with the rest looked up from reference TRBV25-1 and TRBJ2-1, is EADIYQTPRYLVIGTGKKITLECSQTMGHDKMYWYQQDPGMELHLIHYSYGVNSTEKGDLSSESTVSRIRTEHFPLTLESARPSHTSQYLCASSDPGGTNEQFFGPGTRLTVL.